This TCR beta chain was identified in a study of monozygotic twins with inflammatory bowel disease. Study conclusions and caveats: Reduced clonotype sharing with other individuals was observed in IBD patients relative to healthy twins, especially with disease activity.

With respect to this clonotype: Antigen unknown.

TCRdb reprocessed the 5' RACE reads, with one entry per CDR3 protein and no DNA. In all, the sample yields around 380,000 distinct CDR3 sequences. The length of the CDR3 is 15 residues. The germline gives CDR1 SGHNT, CDR2 YYREEE (reference sequence). This sequence joins TRBV5-4 and TRBJ2-7; TCRdb proposes TRBD1, but this gene call is untestable without DNA. Specimen: blood. This TCR was sampled from a human donor with ulcerative colitis or Crohn's disease, or a healthy co-twin of an affected twin (not recorded which). The CDR3: CASSPLEGNAYEQYF.